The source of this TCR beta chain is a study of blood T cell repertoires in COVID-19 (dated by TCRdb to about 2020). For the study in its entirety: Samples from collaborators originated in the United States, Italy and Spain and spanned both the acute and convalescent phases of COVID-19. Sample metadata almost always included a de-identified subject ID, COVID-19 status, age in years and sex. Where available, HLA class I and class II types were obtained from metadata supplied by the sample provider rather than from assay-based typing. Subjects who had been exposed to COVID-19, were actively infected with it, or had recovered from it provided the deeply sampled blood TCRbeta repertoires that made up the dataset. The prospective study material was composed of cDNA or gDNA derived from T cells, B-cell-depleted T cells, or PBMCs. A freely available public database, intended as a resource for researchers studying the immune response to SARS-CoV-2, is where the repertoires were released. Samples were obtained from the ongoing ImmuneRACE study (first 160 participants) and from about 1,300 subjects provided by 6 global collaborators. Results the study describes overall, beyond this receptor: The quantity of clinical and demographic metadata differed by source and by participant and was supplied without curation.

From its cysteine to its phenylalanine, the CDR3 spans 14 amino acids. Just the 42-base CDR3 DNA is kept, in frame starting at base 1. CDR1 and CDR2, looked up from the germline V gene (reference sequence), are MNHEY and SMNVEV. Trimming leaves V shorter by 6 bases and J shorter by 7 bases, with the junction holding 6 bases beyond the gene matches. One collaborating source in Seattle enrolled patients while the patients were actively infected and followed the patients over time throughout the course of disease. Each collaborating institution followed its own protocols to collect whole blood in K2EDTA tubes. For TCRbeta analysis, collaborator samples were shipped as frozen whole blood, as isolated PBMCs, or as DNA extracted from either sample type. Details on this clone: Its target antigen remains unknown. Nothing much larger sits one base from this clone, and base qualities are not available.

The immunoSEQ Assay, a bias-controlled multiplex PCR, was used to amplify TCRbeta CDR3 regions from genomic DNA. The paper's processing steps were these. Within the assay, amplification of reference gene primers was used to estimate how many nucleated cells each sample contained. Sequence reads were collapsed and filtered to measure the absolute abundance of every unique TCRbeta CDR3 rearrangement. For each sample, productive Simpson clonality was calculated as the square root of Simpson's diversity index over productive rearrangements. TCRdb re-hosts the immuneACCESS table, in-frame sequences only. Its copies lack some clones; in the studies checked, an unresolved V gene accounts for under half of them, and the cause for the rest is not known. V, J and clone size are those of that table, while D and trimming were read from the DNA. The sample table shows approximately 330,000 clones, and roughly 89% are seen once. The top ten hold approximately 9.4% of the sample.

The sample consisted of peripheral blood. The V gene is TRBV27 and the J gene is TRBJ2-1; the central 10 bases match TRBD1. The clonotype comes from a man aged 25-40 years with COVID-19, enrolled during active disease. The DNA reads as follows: TGTGCCAGCAGATGGGACAGGGGAATGAATGAGCAGTTCTTC. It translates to CASRWDRGMNEQFF.